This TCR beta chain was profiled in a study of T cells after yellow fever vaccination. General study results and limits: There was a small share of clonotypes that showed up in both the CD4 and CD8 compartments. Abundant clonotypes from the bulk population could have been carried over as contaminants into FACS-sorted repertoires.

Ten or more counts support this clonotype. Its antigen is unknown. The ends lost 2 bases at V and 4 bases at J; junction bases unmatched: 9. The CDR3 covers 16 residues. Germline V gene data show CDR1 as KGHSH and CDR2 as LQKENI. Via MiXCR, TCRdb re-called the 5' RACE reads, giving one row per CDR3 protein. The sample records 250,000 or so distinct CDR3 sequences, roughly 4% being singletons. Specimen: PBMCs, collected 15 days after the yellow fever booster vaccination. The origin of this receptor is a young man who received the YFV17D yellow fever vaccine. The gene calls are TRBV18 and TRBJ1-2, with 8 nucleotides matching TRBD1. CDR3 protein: CASSPSFGQGLYGYTF. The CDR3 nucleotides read TGTGCCAGCTCACCAAGTTTTGGACAGGGACTCTATGGCTACACCTTC.